The present T cell receptor (beta chain) was sequenced within a study of regulatory T cells in long-lasting Graves disease (dated by TCRdb to the early 2020s). Regarding the complete study: Newly diagnosed Graves' disease patients had taken antithyroid drugs for less than 3 months. The study was registered as a clinical trial and conducted in China. A total of roughly 33 samples were covered by TCR sequencing, comprising around 13 persistent and approximately 20 newly diagnosed Graves' disease patients. Peripheral blood TCR sequencing and RNA sequencing compared persistent Graves' disease patients with newly diagnosed Graves' disease patients. Overall study outcomes, separate from this receptor: Sequencing and analysis were restricted to the TCR beta chain. Patients with persistent disease shared more public clonotypes (fewer than 3,000) than newly diagnosed patients did (approximately 990). The authors acknowledged the small sample size as a limitation that may reduce accuracy. Compared with newly diagnosed patients, patients with persistent Graves' disease had lower TCR Shannon entropy and fewer highly expanded clones, which suggests clonal expansion. Because the primary lesion, thyroid tissue, could not be accessed, the study looked at peripheral blood alone.

Worth noting for this clonotype: It has no known antigen specificity. This may arise from a read error, as a much more abundant clone is one base away.

This specimen's time point label, per the study, means: newly diagnosed GD, antithyroid drugs for less than 3 months. For both TCR sequencing and RNA sequencing, RNA was extracted from PBMCs in TRIzol. The diagnosis of Graves' disease was made according to American Thyroid Association guidelines. Patients were recruited from an endocrinology department in Xi'an, China. From each patient, 7.5 to 10 milliliters of peripheral blood was collected into an EDTA anticoagulant tube. Ficoll Paque Plus density gradient separation was used to isolate PBMCs, and no further T cell sorting was performed. An Agilent 2100 Bioanalyzer and agarose gel were used to check RNA quality, and a NanoDrop 2000 was used to measure RNA concentration. The library was built by means of multiplex PCR. Sequenced using an Illumina HiSeq 4000. To build TCR beta libraries, CDR3 regions were amplified by Arm-PCR using iRepertoire HTBI primers. Before sequencing, the PCR products underwent gel purification. The study's own analysis went as follows. Gene usage analysis of CDR3 amino acid clonotypes used the 55 to 80 TRBV and about 15 TRBJ segments found across samples. COPE and FqMerger were used to merge filtered high-quality paired reads into contigs. BLAST was used to align contigs to IMGT TRBV, TRBD and TRBJ reference genes, and CDR3 was defined according to IMGT. Any clonotype with a frequency above 0.1% was classified as a highly expanded clone. Shannon entropy was used to measure repertoire diversity, and the Gini coefficient was used to measure V-J evenness. A clonotype found in more than one individual was treated as public. The public reads were reprocessed in TCRdb via fastp at Q25 and MiXCR, keeping in-frame beta chains. Rows with one shared CDR3 protein collapse into an entry with the most common genes and DNA. TCRdb, rather than the study authors, made the V and J calls. The sample includes about 350,000 distinct CDR3 sequences, with around 15% observed a single time. In total, the top ten clones hold 20% of the sample.

This sample also belongs to another study, concerning T cells in Graves' hyperthyroidism and ophthalmopathy. From that second study: Graves' hyperthyroidism was defined as stable when no progression to ophthalmopathy occurred over 18 months of follow-up. Hyperthyroidism patients were newly diagnosed, had a disease duration of under 2 months, and were aged 18 to 65 years. Patients with uncontrolled infections, other autoimmune diseases, pregnancy or lactation were excluded. Diagnoses were established on the basis of clinical symptoms, serum thyroxine and TRAb, thyroid ultrasound, and orbital computed tomography. A first-round RT-PCR of the TCR CDR3 used the HTBI primer set with the Qiagen OneStep RT-PCR kit. Most expanded thyroid clonotypes (frequency above 0.001) were also detected in blood, a finding suggesting that blood repertoires may reflect thyroid immune responses. Ophthalmopathy was separated from stable hyperthyroidism by a 13 V-J signature model, with just over 85% sensitivity and approximately 81% specificity obtained in cross-validation and 80%/75% obtained in testing. In validation, the model predicted progression to ophthalmopathy a median of 6.5 months before onset, with roughly 68% sensitivity and roughly 73% specificity. To identify distinguishing TCR V-J signatures, a discovery cohort of 90 to 100 patients was used, comprising approximately 40 with Graves' ophthalmopathy and under 60 with stable Graves' hyperthyroidism. Prospective prediction of ophthalmopathy was tested in an independent validation cohort of 18 to 20 hyperthyroidism patients and some 17 patients who later progressed to ophthalmopathy. For training and testing, the 100 or so patients in the discovery cohort were randomly divided in a 7:3 ratio. In more than 5 Graves' hyperthyroidism patients, the study also compared T-cell repertoires from thyroid tissue with T-cell repertoires from blood. Once sampling was done, hyperthyroidism patients were given methimazole at a starting dose of 30 mg daily, whereas ophthalmopathy patients were given high-dose intravenous methylprednisolone. A second multiplex PCR round built the libraries, followed by size selection and purification. Paired-end sequencing of the libraries was performed with 100 bp reads on an Illumina HiSeq2000. SOAPnuke was used to process the raw data, throwing out any read that contained adapters or uncalled bases, had a mean Phred below 15, or lacked an exact constant-primer or identifier match. COPE v1.2.5 was used to merge the high-quality paired reads, and each unique nucleotide sequence was defined as a clonotype. Clonotypes were aligned to IMGT TRBV, TRBD and TRBJ reference segments using MiTCR v1.1. Only V-J combinations with frequency above 0.0001, covering approximately 99% of repertoires, were analysed. The TCS score was defined as the ratio of F50 (clonal expansion) to E x V (chaos), calculated using BLOSUM62-based TCRdist between CDR3 peptides within each V-J. Welch's t-statistics and random forest reduced approximately 520 V-J features to 13, which were used in a naive Bayes classifier (R e1071). No statistical method was used to fix the sample size in advance, and group allocation was not hidden from the investigators. The paper describes TCR Vbeta CDR3 sequencing of about 140 peripheral blood samples, made up of about 40 ophthalmopathy patients, approximately 76 hyperthyroidism patients and roughly 17 progressor patients.

Sequences were derived from peripheral blood mononuclear cells (PBMCs), sampled at new diagnosis, from a patient treated with antithyroid drugs. This sequence was found in a woman younger than 30 with Graves disease. Donor details come from another sample of the same person, matched by shared clones.

The CDR3 has the sequence CASGPGLAEQFF. The nucleotide sequence is TGTGCCAGCGGCCCTGGACTAGCGGAGCAGTTCTTC. The chain was built from TRBV7-9 and TRBJ2-1; 9 middle bases align to TRBD2. CDR1 SEHNR and CDR2 FQNEAQ are derived from the germline V gene (reference sequence). The junction shows trimming of 8 bases on V and 10 bases on J, and the gene matches do not reach 6 bases of it. Its CDR3 holds 12 amino acids, cysteine through phenylalanine. Only the CDR3 part of the read is kept: 36 bases, read in frame from the first base.